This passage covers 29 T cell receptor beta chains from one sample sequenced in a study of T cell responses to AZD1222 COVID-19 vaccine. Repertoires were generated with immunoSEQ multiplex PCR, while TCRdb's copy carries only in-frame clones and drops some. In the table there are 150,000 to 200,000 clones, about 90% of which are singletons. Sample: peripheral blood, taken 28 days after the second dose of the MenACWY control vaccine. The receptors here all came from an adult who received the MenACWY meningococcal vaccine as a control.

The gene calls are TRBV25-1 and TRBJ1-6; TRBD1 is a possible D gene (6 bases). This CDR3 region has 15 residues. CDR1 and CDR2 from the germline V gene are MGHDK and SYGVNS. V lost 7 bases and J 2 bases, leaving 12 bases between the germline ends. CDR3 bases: TGTGCCAGCATGTCCCGGGACACCTATAATTCACCCCTCCACTTT. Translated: CASMSRDTYNSPLHF.

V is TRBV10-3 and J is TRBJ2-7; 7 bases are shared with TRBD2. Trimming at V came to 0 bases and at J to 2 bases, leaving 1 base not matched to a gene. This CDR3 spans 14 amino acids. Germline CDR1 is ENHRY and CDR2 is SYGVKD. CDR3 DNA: TGTGCCATCAGTGAGTCGAGCGGGACCTACGAGCAGTACTTC. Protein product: CAISESSGTYEQYF.

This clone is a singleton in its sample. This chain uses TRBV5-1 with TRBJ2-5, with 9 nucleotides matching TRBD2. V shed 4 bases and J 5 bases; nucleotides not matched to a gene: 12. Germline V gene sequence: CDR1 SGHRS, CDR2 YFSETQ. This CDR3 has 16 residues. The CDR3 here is CASSKQPAGGGETQYF. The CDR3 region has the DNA TGCGCCAGCAGCAAACAACCCGCGGGAGGGGGGGAGACCCAGTACTTC. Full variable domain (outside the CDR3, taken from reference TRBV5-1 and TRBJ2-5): KAGVTQTPRYLIKTRGQQVTLSCSPISGHRSVSWYQQTPGQGLQFLFEYFSETQRNKGNFPGRFSGRQFSNSRSEMNVSTLELGDSALYLCASSKQPAGGGETQYFGPGTRLLVL.

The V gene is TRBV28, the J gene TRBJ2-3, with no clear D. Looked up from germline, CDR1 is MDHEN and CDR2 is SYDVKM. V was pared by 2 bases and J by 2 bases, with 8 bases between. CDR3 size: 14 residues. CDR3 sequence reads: CASSLHFLTDTQYF. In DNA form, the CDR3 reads TGTGCCAGCAGTTTACACTTCCTCACAGATACGCAGTATTTT.

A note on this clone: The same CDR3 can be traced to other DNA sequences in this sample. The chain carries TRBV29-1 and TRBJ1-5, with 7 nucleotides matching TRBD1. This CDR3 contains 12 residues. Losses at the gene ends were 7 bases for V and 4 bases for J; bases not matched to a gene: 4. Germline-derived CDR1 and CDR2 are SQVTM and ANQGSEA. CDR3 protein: CSARDSNQPQHF. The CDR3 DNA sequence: TGCAGCGCGCGGGACAGTAATCAGCCCCAGCATTTT. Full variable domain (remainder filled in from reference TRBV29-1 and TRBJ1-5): SAVISQKPSRDICQRGTSLTIQCQVDSQVTMMFWYRQQPGQSLTLIATANQGSEATYESGFVIDKFPISRPNLTFSTLTVSNMSPEDSSIYLCSARDSNQPQHFGDGTRLSIL.

CDR3 nucleotides: TGTGCCAGCTCACCACCGGTTTGGGCAGACACTGAAGCTTTCTTT. Its translation is CASSPPVWADTEAFF. This sequence joins TRBV18 and TRBJ1-1, with D uncertain. In germline, CDR1 is KGHSH, CDR2 LQKENI. The ends were cut back, 0 bases at V and 3 bases at J, with 11 bases in the middle. The CDR3 extends over 15 amino acids.

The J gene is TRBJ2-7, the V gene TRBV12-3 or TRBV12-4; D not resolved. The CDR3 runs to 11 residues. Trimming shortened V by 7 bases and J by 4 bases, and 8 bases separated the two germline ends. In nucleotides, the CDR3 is TGTGCCAGCACCCTAGGATACGAGCAGTACTTC. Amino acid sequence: CASTLGYEQYF.

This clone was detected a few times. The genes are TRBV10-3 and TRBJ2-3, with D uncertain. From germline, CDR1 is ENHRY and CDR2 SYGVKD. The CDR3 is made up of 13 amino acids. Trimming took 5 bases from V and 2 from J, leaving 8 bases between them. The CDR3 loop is CAISFEITDTQYF. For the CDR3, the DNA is TGTGCCATCAGTTTCGAAATCACAGATACGCAGTATTTT.

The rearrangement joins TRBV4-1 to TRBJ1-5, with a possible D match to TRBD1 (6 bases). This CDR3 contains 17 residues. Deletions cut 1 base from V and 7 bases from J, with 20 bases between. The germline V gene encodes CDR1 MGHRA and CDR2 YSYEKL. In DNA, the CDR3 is TGCGCCAGCAGCCAAGTTGGCTACAGGGTAGGACACCAGCCCCAGCATTTT. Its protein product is CASSQVGYRVGHQPQHF.

Here the CDR3 DNA reads TGCAGTGCTAGTCTGTCGAACACCGGGGAGCTGTTTTTT. The encoded protein is CSASLSNTGELFF. The chain combines TRBV20-1 with TRBJ2-2; D is ambiguous. Trimming cost V 3 bases and J 0 bases, with 5 bases left between them. CDR3 length: 13 amino acids. Germline CDR1 reads DFQATT; CDR2 reads SNEGSKA (reference sequence).

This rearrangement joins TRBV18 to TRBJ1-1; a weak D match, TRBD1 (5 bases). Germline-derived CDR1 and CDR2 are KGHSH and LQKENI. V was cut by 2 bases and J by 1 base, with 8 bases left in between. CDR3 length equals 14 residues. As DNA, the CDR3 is TGTGCCAGCTCACCAGTTGGGGGGAACACTGAAGCTTTCTTT. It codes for CASSPVGGNTEAFF. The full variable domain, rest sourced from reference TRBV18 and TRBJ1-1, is NAGVMQNPRHLVRRRGQEARLRCSPMKGHSHVYWYRQLPEEGLKFMVYLQKENIIDESGMPKERFSAEFPKEGPSILRIQQVVRGDSAAYFCASSPVGGNTEAFFGQGTRLTVV.

The CDR3 region has the DNA TGTGCCAGCAGCCCACAAGGCGGATACGAGCAGTACTTC. Translated, it gives CASSPQGGYEQYF. This chain joins TRBV7-2 and TRBJ2-7; D not certain. In germline, CDR1 is SGHTA, CDR2 FQGNSA. Trimming took 5 bases from V and 4 from J, leaving 12 bases between them. This CDR3 has 13 residues.

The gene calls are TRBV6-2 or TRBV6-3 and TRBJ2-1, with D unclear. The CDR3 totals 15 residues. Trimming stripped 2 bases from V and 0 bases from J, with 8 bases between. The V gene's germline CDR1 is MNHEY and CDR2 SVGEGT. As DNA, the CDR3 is TGTGCCAGCAGTTACACACAGAGCTCCTACAATGAGCAGTTCTTC. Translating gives CASSYTQSSYNEQFF.

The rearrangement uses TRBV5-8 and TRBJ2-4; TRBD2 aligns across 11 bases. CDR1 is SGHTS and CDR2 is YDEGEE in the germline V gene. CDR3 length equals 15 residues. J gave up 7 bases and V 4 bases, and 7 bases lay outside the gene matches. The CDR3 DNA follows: TGTGCCAGCAGCGCCGGTAGCGGGAGGGCTAACATTCAGTACTTC. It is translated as CASSAGSGRANIQYF. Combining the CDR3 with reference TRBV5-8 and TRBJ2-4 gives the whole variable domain EAGVTQSPTHLIKTRGQQATLRCSPISGHTSVYWYQQALGLGLQFLLWYDEGEERNRGNFPPRFSGRQFPNYSSELNVNALELEDSALYLCASSAGSGRANIQYFGAGTRLSVL.

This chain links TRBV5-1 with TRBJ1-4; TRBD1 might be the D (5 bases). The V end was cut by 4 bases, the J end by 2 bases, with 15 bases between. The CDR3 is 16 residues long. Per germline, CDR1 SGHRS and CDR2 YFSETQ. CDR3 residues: CASSEPRGRTNEKLFF. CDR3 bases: TGCGCCAGCAGCGAGCCTAGGGGACGGACTAATGAAAAACTGTTTTTT.

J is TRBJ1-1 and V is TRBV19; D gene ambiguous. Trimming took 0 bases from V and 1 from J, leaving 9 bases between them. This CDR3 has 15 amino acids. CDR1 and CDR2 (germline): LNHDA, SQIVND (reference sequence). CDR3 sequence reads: CASSIERDPNTEAFF. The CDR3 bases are TGTGCCAGTAGTATAGAGAGGGATCCGAACACTGAAGCTTTCTTT.

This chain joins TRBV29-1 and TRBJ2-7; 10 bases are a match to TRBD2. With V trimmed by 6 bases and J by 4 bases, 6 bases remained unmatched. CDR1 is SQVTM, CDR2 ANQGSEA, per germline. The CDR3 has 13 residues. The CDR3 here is CSVPGTSVYEQYF. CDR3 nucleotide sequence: TGCAGCGTCCCCGGGACTAGCGTTTACGAGCAGTACTTC.

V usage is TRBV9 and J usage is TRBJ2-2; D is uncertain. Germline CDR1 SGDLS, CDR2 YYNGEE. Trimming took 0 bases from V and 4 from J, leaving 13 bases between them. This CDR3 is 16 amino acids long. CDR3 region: CASSVAASMATGELFF. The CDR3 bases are TGTGCCAGCAGCGTAGCCGCCTCTATGGCCACCGGGGAGCTGTTTTTT.

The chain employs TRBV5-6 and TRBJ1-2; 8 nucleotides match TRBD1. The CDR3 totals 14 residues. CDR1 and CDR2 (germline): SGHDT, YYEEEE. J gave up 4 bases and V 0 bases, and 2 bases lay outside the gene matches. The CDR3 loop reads CASSLAGTGYGYTF. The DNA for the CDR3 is TGTGCCAGCAGCTTGGCTGGGACAGGCTATGGCTACACCTTC.

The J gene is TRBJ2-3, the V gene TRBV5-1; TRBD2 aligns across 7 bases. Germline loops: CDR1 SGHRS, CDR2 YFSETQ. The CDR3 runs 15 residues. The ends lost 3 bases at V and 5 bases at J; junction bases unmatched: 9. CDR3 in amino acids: CASSYELRGKDTQYF. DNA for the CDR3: TGCGCCAGCAGCTACGAGCTGCGGGGGAAAGATACGCAGTATTTT.

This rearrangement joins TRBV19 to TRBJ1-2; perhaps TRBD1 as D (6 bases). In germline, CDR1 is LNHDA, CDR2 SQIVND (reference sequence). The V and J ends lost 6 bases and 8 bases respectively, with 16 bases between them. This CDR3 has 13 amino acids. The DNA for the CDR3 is TGTGCCAGTAGCTGGGACACCCCGATCGGCTACACCTTC. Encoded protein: CASSWDTPIGYTF.

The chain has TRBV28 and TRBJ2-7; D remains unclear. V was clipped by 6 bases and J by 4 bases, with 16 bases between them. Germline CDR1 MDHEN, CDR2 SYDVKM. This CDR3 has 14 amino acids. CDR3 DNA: TGTGCCAGCAGCCGGGCGTCTTTAGGGTACGAGCAGTACTTC. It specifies CASSRASLGYEQYF.

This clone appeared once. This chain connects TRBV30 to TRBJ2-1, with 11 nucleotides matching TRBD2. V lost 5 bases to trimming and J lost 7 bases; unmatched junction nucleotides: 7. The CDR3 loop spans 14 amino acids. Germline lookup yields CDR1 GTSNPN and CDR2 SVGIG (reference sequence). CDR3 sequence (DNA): TGTGCCTGGGAAATAGCGGGAGGGGGGAATGAGCAGTTCTTC. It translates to CAWEIAGGGNEQFF.

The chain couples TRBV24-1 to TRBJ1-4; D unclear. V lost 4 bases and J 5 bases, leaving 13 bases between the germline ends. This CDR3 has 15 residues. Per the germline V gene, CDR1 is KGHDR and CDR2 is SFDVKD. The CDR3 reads CATSESTARNEKLFF. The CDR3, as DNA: TGTGCCACCAGTGAGTCGACGGCCCGAAATGAAAAACTGTTTTTT.

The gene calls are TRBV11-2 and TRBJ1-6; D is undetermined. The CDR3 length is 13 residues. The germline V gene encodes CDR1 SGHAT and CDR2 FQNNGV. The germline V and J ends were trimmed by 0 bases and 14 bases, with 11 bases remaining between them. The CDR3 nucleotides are TGTGCCAGCAGCTTAGACGGACCGGGGACCCTCCACTTT. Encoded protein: CASSLDGPGTLHF.

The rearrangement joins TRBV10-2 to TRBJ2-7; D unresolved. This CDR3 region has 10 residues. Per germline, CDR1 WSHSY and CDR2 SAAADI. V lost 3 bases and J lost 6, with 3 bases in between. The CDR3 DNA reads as TGCGCCAGCAGTGACGTCGAGCAGTACTTC. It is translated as CASSDVEQYF.

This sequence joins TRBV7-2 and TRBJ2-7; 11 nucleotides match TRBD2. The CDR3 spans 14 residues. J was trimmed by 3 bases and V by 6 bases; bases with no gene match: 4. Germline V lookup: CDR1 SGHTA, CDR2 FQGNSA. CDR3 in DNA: TGTGCCAGCAGTTTTAGCGGGAGGGACTACGAGCAGTACTTC. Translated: CASSFSGRDYEQYF.

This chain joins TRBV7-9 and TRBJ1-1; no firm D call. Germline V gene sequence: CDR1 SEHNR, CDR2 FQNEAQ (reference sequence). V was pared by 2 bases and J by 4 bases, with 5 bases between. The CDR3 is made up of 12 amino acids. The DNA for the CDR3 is TGTGCCAGCAGCTTAACGGGCACTGAAGCTTTCTTT. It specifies CASSLTGTEAFF. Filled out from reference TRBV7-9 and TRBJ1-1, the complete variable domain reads DTGVSQNPRHKITKRGQNVTFRCDPISEHNRLYWYRQTLGQGPEFLTYFQNEAQLEKSRLLSDRFSAERPKGSFSTLEIQRTEQGDSAMYLCASSLTGTEAFFGQGTRLTVV.

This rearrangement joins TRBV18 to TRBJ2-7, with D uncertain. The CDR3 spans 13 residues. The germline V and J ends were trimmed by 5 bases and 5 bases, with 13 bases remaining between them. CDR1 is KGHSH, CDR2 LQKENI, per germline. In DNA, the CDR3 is TGTGCCAGCTCAATATACAGTTCTGACGAGCAGTACTTC. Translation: CASSIYSSDEQYF.